This passage covers 21 T cell receptor beta chains from one sample sequenced in a study of cytomegalovirus exposure and HLA in healthy donors. In the PCR, 60 Vbeta and 13 Jbeta primers were used. Generated by immunoSEQ multiplex PCR, the TCRdb table keeps only in-frame clones and is missing some. Of 150,000 to 160,000 clones in the sample, around 74% were seen once. Sample: PBMCs. The source is a young man in good health and CMV-seronegative.

The chain carries TRBV14 and TRBJ2-3, with 9 bases that match TRBD2. The length of the CDR3 is 18 residues. CDR1 is SGHDN, CDR2 FVKESK, per germline. V lost 0 bases and J lost 2; bases outside the gene matches: 9. CDR3 in DNA: TGTGCCAGCAGCCAAGATCTATATAGCGGGGGCCCCACAGATACGCAGTATTTT. This encodes CASSQDLYSGGPTDTQYF.

This chain joins TRBV5-1 and TRBJ1-2; the D gene is possibly TRBD1 (6 bases). Trimming cost V 7 bases and J 7 bases, with 20 bases left between them. CDR1 SGHRS and CDR2 YFSETQ come from the germline V gene. CDR3 size: 14 residues. CDR3 nucleotide sequence: TGCGCCAGCGGCGGGGGCCCCTCTTTTGGTGGCTACACCTTC. This sequence encodes CASGGGPSFGGYTF.

This clone was seen a few times. V and J are TRBV6-6 and TRBJ2-5, with D possibly TRBD1 on 6 matching bases. The CDR3 is 14 amino acids. Deletions cut 3 bases from V and 2 bases from J, with 10 bases between. Germline V gene lookup returns CDR1 MNHNY and CDR2 SVGAGI (reference sequence). The CDR3: CASSYHREQETQYF. The CDR3 DNA sequence: TGTGCCAGCAGTTATCACAGGGAACAAGAGACCCAGTACTTC.

This clone was detected a few times. The V call is TRBV6-4, the J call TRBJ2-5; 7 bases agree with TRBD2. There are 16 residues in the CDR3. Per the germline V gene, CDR1 is MRHNA and CDR2 is SNTAGT. The junction had 8 bases not matched to a gene; V was cut back by 3 bases and J by 1 base. CDR3 protein: CASSESGGGSQETQYF. The CDR3 region has the DNA TGTGCCAGCAGTGAGTCAGGCGGGGGATCCCAAGAGACCCAGTACTTC.

This chain uses TRBV28 with TRBJ2-2; D possibly corresponds to TRBD2 (5 bases). V was cut by 2 bases and J by 2 bases, with 12 bases left in between. This CDR3 region has 16 residues. CDR1 is MDHEN, CDR2 SYDVKM, per germline. The CDR3 sequence is CASSLVGVDNTGELFF. CDR3 DNA: TGTGCCAGCAGTTTAGTCGGGGTGGACAACACCGGGGAGCTGTTTTTT.

Written as DNA, the CDR3 is TGTGCCACCAGCAGAATTCGACAGGGGGCAAATGGCTACACCTTC. As protein: CATSRIRQGANGYTF. The gene calls are TRBV15 and TRBJ1-2; 10 bases map to TRBD1. With 2 bases clipped from V and 6 bases from J, the junction kept 6 bases outside the gene matches. Per germline, CDR1 LNHNV and CDR2 YYDKDF (reference sequence). The CDR3 length is 15 residues. Drawing the rest from reference TRBV15 and TRBJ1-2, the complete variable domain is DAMVIQNPRYQVTQFGKPVTLSCSQTLNHNVMYWYQQKSSQAPKLLFHYYDKDFNNEADTPDNFQSRRPNTSFCFLDIRSPGLGDTAMYLCATSRIRQGANGYTFGSGTRLTVV.

The chain combines TRBV5-4 with TRBJ1-2, with 7 bases matching TRBD1. V lost 2 bases, J lost 9 bases, and 1 base stayed unmatched. CDR3 length: 11 amino acids. Germline loops: CDR1 SGHNT, CDR2 YYREEE (reference sequence). CDR3 loop: CASSLQGSYTF. As DNA, the CDR3 is TGTGCCAGCAGCTTACAGGGGAGCTACACCTTC.

The chain joins TRBV11-2 to TRBJ2-7, with 7 bases matching TRBD1. The CDR3 runs 15 residues. Germline values: CDR1 SGHAT, CDR2 FQNNGV. V gave up 6 bases and J gave up 3 bases; unmatched junction bases: 11. DNA for the CDR3: TGTGCCAGCAGTTCCGTTCGGACAGGTAGCTACGAGCAGTACTTC. Translating gives CASSSVRTGSYEQYF.

The chain combines TRBV7-2 with TRBJ1-1; 9 bases agree with TRBD1. Trimming took 1 base from V and 5 from J; bases not matched to a gene: 11. CDR1 is SGHTA, CDR2 FQGNSA, per germline. The CDR3 is 17 amino acids. The CDR3 nucleotides are TGTGCCAGCAGCTTAGGATGGGGGCACAGGGGGCAGACTGAAGCTTTCTTT. Amino acids: CASSLGWGHRGQTEAFF.

This clone was detected once. For the CDR3, the DNA is TGTGCCATCAGCTCCGGGACAGGGAACACCGGGGAGCTGTTTTTT. Translated, it gives CAISSGTGNTGELFF. The chain carries TRBV10-3 and TRBJ2-2; TRBD1 matches 8 bases. Trimming removed 6 bases from V and 1 base from J; junction bases left unmatched: 4. The CDR3 covers 15 residues. CDR1 and CDR2 from the germline V gene are ENHRY and SYGVKD.

This chain connects TRBV7-8 to TRBJ2-7, with 9 nucleotides matching TRBD2. Trimming took 3 bases from V and 0 from J; bases not matched to a gene: 6. Per the germline V gene, CDR1 is SGHVS and CDR2 is FQNEAQ. The CDR3 covers 16 residues. As DNA, the CDR3 is TGTGCCAGCAGCTTTCTTAAGCGGGGGGACTCCTACGAGCAGTACGTC. As protein: CASSFLKRGDSYEQYV.

V is TRBV5-8 and J is TRBJ1-6; 9 bases line up with TRBD1. Germline CDR1 reads SGHTS; CDR2 reads YDEGEE. The trim removed 4 bases at V and 10 bases at J, leaving 9 bases unmatched. There are 15 residues in the CDR3. CDR3 nucleotides: TGTGCCAGCAGCGACACAGGGGGCTTAAGGTCACCCCTCCACTTT. Amino acid sequence: CASSDTGGLRSPLHF.

The chain recombines TRBV18 with TRBJ2-7; 8 nucleotides align to TRBD1. CDR3 size: 13 residues. Trimming at V came to 6 bases and at J to 5 bases, leaving 6 bases not matched to a gene. Germline V gene sequence: CDR1 KGHSH, CDR2 LQKENI. For the CDR3, the DNA is TGTGCCAGCTCTCGGGACAGGCACCACGAGCAGTACTTC. Protein sequence: CASSRDRHHEQYF.

V is TRBV11-2 and J is TRBJ2-5; D ambiguous. CDR3 size: 11 residues. Trimming pared 1 base from V and 8 bases from J, leaving 5 bases between. Germline assignment: CDR1 SGHAT and CDR2 FQNNGV. The CDR3 DNA reads TGTGCCAGCAGCTTAGGACAAACCCAGTACTTC. Translated, it gives CASSLGQTQYF.

This clone was recorded a few times. This chain uses TRBV27 with TRBJ2-5, with D possibly matching TRBD2 (7 bases). Trimming took off 0 bases at V and 5 bases at J, with 13 bases between the two ends. Germline V gives CDR1 MNHEY, CDR2 SMNVEV (reference sequence). The CDR3 runs to 15 residues. The CDR3 region is CASSLSGGRMETQYF. For the CDR3, the DNA is TGTGCCAGCAGTTTATCGGGGGGGCGCATGGAGACCCAGTACTTC.

The chain is built from TRBV5-8 and TRBJ2-5, with D perhaps matching TRBD1 (6 bases). The CDR3 is 14 residues long. The V gene lost 2 bases and the J gene lost 5 bases, with 13 bases spanning the gap. CDR1 is SGHTS and CDR2 is YDEGEE in the germline V gene. The CDR3 spells CASSFPGVGETQYF. Here the CDR3 DNA reads TGTGCCAGCAGCTTTCCAGGGGTCGGGGAGACCCAGTACTTC. The full variable domain, in which reference TRBV5-8 and TRBJ2-5 provide the parts outside the CDR3, is EAGVTQSPTHLIKTRGQQATLRCSPISGHTSVYWYQQALGLGLQFLLWYDEGEERNRGNFPPRFSGRQFPNYSSELNVNALELEDSALYLCASSFPGVGETQYFGPGTRLLVL.

This clone was observed once. This chain links TRBV5-4 with TRBJ1-6; maybe TRBD1 (5 bases). Germline V gene data show CDR1 as SGHNT and CDR2 as YYREEE (reference sequence). Deletions cut 2 bases from V and 9 bases from J, with 15 bases between. The CDR3 sequence is 15 residues long. CDR3 DNA sequence: TGTGCCAGCAGCTTCGACACAGGTGTTTCTTCACCCCTCCACTTT. It specifies CASSFDTGVSSPLHF.

This clone was detected only a few times. This sequence joins TRBV28 and TRBJ1-5; D is unresolved. The germline V gene encodes CDR1 MDHEN and CDR2 SYDVKM. V dropped 2 bases and J dropped 7 bases, with 12 bases sitting between them. The CDR3 contains 14 residues. This CDR3 is CASSLMGSRQPQHF. CDR3 nucleotides: TGTGCCAGCAGTTTAATGGGCAGCCGGCAGCCCCAGCATTTT.

The chain combines TRBV6-1 with TRBJ2-6; D call uncertain. With 4 bases removed from V and 1 base from J, the gap between germline ends came to 8 bases. Germline-derived CDR1 and CDR2 are MNHNS and SASEGT. The CDR3 extends over 15 amino acids. The CDR3 sequence is CASSGQLSGANVLTF. The DNA of the CDR3 is TGTGCCAGCAGTGGACAACTTTCTGGGGCCAACGTCCTGACTTTC.

The V call is TRBV28, the J call TRBJ2-7; tentatively, D is TRBD1 (6 bases). Germline V gene sequence: CDR1 MDHEN, CDR2 SYDVKM. The CDR3 consists of 15 residues. The germline V and J ends were trimmed by 6 bases and 5 bases, with 20 bases remaining between them. The CDR3 region is CASSNPYSGAHEQYV. CDR3 nucleotides: TGTGCCAGCAGCAACCCCTATTCAGGGGCCCACGAGCAGTACGTC.

V and J are TRBV19 and TRBJ2-1; possible D gene TRBD2, 5 bases. Trimming shortened V by 1 base and J by 1 base, and 11 bases separated the two germline ends. The CDR3 sequence is 16 residues long. Germline CDR1 reads LNHDA; CDR2 reads SQIVND (reference sequence). The CDR3, as DNA: TGTGCCAGTAGTATAGTTGCGGGCATTTCCTACAATGAGCAGTTCTTC. It codes for CASSIVAGISYNEQFF.